The 4 T cell receptor beta chains listed next were all sequenced from one sample in a study of OX40 agonist ivuxolimab in advanced cancers. The data were produced by immunoSEQ multiplex PCR, yet TCRdb's version contains in-frame clones alone and is incomplete. The table includes about 82,000 clones, roughly 90% detected once. This specimen was CD4+ or CD8+ T cells sorted from blood, taken in a trial of the OX40 agonist ivuxolimab. These receptors originate from an adult with an advanced solid tumor such as melanoma, head and neck, liver or kidney cancer.

The V gene is TRBV11-2, the J gene TRBJ1-1; D gene uncertain. Germline-derived CDR1 and CDR2 are SGHAT and FQNNGV. This CDR3 has 11 residues. Trimming shortened V by 1 base and J by 8 bases, and 5 bases separated the two germline ends. The DNA of the CDR3 is TGTGCCAGCAGCTTAGCTAGAGAAGCTTTCTTT. It is translated as CASSLAREAFF. Looking up the rest from reference TRBV11-2 and TRBJ1-1 gives the full variable domain: EAGVAQSPRYKIIEKRQSVAFWCNPISGHATLYWYQQILGQGPKLLIQFQNNGVVDDSQLPKDRFSAERLKGVDSTLKIQPAKLEDSAVYLCASSLAREAFFGQGTRLTVV.

The CDR3 coding sequence is TGCGCCAGCAGCCAAGAGCTGGCAGGGGGCAATGAAAAACTGTTTTTT. Translation: CASSQELAGGNEKLFF. This chain connects TRBV4-1 to TRBJ1-4, with TRBD1 identical over 8 bases. The ends lost 0 bases at V and 5 bases at J; junction bases unmatched: 5. The CDR3 is 16 amino acids. The germline CDR1 and CDR2 sequences are MGHRA and YSYEKL.

The chain recombines TRBV5-1 with TRBJ2-7; tentatively, D is TRBD2 (6 bases). V gave up 0 bases and J gave up 6 bases, with 16 bases separating them. Germline V lookup: CDR1 SGHRS, CDR2 YFSETQ. This CDR3 contains 15 residues. CDR3 nucleotide sequence: TGCGCCAGCAGCTTGGTTGCCGGGAGCCGCGCCGAGCAGTACTTC. It translates to CASSLVAGSRAEQYF.

In the case of this clone: An end of the junction does not agree with germline; a read error may underlie this. The chain recombines TRBV10-3 with TRBJ2-1; tentative D call: TRBD1 (6 bases). The CDR3 loop spans 13 amino acids. CDR1 and CDR2 from the germline V gene are ENHRY and SYGVKD. CDR3 DNA sequence: TGTGCCAACAGTCGGACAGCTAACAATGAGCAGTTCTTC. This codes for CANSRTANNEQFF.